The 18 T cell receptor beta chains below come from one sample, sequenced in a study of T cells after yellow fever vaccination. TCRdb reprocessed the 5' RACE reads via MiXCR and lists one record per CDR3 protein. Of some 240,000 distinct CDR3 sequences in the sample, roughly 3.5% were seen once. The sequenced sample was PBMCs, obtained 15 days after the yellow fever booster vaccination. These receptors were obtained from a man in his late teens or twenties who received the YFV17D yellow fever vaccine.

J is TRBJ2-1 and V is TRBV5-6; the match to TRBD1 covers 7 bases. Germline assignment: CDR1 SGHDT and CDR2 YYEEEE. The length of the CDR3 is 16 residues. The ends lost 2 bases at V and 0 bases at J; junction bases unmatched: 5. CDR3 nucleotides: TGTGCCAGCAGCTTTCTGGACAGGAGCTCCTACAATGAGCAGTTCTTC. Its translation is CASSFLDRSSYNEQFF.

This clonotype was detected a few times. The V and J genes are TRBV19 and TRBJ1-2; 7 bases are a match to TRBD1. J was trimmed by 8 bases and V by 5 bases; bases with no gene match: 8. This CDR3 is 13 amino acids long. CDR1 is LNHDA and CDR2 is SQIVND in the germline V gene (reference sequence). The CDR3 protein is CASSPSGTAGYTF. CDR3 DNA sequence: TGTGCCAGTAGTCCTTCGGGGACAGCAGGCTACACCTTC.

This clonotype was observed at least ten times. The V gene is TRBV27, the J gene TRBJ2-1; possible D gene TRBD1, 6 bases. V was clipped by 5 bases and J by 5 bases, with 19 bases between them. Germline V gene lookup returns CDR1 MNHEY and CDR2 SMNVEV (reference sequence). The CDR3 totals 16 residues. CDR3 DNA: TGTGCCAGCAGTCCACTCTTGGGGGCAGGGAACAATGAGCAGTTCTTC. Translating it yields CASSPLLGAGNNEQFF.

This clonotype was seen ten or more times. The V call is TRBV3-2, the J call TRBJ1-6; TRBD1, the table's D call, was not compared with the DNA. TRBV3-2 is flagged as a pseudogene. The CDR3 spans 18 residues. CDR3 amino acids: CASSHRGTFAYAQRPLHF. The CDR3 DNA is TGTGCCAGCAGCCACCGCGGGACGTTTGCCTACGCCCAACGACCCCTCCACTTT.

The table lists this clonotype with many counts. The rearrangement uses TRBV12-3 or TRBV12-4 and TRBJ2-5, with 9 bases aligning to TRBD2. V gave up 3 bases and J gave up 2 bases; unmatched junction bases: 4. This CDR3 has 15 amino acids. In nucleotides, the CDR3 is TGTGCCAGCAGTTTCCTAGCGGGGTCTCAAGAGACCCAGTACTTC. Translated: CASSFLAGSQETQYF.

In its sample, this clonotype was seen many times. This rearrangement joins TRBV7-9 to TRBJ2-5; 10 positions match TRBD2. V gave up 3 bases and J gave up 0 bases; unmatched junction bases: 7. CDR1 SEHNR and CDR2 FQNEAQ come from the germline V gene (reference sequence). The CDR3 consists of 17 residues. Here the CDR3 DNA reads TGTGCCAGCAGCTTGCTTGGAGCGGGGGGGTACCAAGAGACCCAGTACTTC. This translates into CASSLLGAGGYQETQYF.

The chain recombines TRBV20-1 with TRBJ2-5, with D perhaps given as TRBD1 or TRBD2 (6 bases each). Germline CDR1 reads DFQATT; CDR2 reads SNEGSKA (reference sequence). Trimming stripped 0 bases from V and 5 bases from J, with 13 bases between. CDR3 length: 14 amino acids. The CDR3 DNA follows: TGCAGTGCTAGAGATCTGGGGGGCCGGGAGACCCAGTACTTC. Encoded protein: CSARDLGGRETQYF.

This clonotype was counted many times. The CDR3 here is CAPQGNTGELFF. The CDR3 nucleotides are TGTGCCCCACAGGGGAACACCGGGGAGCTGTTTTTT. The chain employs TRBV7-9 and TRBJ2-2; weak D call: TRBD1 (6 bases). V was trimmed by 11 bases and J by 1 base, leaving 8 bases between them. From germline, CDR1 is SEHNR and CDR2 FQNEAQ (reference sequence). The CDR3 has 12 residues. Looking up the rest from reference TRBV7-9 and TRBJ2-2 gives the full variable domain: DTGVSQNPRHKITKRGQNVTFRCDPISEHNRLYWYRQTLGQGPEFLTYFQNEAQLEKSRLLSDRFSAERPKGSFSTLEIQRTEQGDSAMYLCAPQGNTGELFFGEGSRLTVL.

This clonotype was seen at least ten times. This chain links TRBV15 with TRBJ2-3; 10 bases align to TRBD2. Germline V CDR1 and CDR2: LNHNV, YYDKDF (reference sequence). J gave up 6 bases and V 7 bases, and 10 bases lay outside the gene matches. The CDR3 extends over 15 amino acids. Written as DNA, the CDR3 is TGTGCCACCAACAACGCAGCGGGGGGGCCCGATACGCAGTATTTT. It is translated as CATNNAAGGPDTQYF.

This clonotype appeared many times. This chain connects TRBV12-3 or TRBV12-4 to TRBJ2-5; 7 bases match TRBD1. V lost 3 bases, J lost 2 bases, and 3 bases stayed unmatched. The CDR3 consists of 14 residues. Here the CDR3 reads CASSFGDRQETQYF. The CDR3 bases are TGTGCCAGCAGTTTTGGGGACAGACAAGAGACCCAGTACTTC.

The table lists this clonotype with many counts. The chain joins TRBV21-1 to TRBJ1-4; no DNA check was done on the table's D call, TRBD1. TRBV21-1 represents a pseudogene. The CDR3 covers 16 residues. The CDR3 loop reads CASSKAPFLQGEKLFF. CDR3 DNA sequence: TGTGCCAGCAGCAAAGCCCCCTTTTTGCAGGGAGAAAAACTGTTTTTT.

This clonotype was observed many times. The CDR3 spells CASSQAGDLQTQYF. The CDR3 bases are TGTGCCAGCAGCCAGGCGGGGGACTTGCAGACCCAGTACTTC. The rearrangement joins TRBV7-8 to TRBJ2-5; the match to TRBD2 covers 7 bases. Germline-derived CDR1 and CDR2 are SGHVS and FQNEAQ. Trimming at V came to 5 bases and at J to 6 bases, leaving 9 bases not matched to a gene. There are 14 residues in the CDR3.

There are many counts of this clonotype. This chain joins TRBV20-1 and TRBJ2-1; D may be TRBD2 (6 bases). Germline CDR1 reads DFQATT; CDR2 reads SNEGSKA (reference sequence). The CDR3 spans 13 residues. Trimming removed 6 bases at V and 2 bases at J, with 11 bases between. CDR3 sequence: CSAIRTTYNEQFF. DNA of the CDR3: TGCAGTGCGATCAGGACTACCTACAATGAGCAGTTCTTC.

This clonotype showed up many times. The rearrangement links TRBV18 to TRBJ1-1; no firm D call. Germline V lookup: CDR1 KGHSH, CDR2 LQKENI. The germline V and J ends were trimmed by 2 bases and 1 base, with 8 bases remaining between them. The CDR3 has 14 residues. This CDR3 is CASSPLEENTEAFF. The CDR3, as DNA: TGTGCCAGCTCACCATTAGAGGAGAACACTGAAGCTTTCTTT. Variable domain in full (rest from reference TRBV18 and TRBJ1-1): NAGVMQNPRHLVRRRGQEARLRCSPMKGHSHVYWYRQLPEEGLKFMVYLQKENIIDESGMPKERFSAEFPKEGPSILRIQQVVRGDSAAYFCASSPLEENTEAFFGQGTRLTVV.

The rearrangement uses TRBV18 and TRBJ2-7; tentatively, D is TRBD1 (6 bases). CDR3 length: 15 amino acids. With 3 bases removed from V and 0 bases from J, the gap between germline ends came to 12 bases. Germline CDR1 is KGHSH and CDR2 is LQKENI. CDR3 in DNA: TGTGCCAGCTCACCTAATACAGGGAGCTCCTACGAGCAGTACTTC. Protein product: CASSPNTGSSYEQYF.

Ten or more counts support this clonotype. In nucleotides, the CDR3 is TGCAGTGCTAGAGATCGAATATGGCTAGCGGGTCAGACCCAGTACTTC. It encodes CSARDRIWLAGQTQYF. This chain joins TRBV20-1 and TRBJ2-5; 8 nucleotides line up with TRBD2. The CDR3 totals 16 residues. The V and J ends lost 0 bases and 6 bases, in that order; junction bases with no gene match: 12. CDR1 is DFQATT and CDR2 is SNEGSKA in the germline V gene (reference sequence).

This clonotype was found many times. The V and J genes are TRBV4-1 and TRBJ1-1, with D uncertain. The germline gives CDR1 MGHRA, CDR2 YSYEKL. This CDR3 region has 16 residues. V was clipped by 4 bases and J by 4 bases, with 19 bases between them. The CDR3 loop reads CASSRLKLTSRTEAFF. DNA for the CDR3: TGCGCCAGCAGCCGACTGAAGTTGACAAGTCGCACTGAAGCTTTCTTT.

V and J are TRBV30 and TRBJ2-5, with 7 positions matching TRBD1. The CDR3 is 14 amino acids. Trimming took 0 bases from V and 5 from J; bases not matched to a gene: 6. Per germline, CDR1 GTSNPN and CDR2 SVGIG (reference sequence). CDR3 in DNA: TGTGCCTGGAGTGTGGGGACAGCCGGGGAGACCCAGTACTTC. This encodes CAWSVGTAGETQYF.